This TCR beta chain was identified during a study of T cells in Graves' hyperthyroidism and ophthalmopathy. Study-wide results and caveats: A 13 V-J signature model discriminated ophthalmopathy versus stable hyperthyroidism.

Diagnoses were made from clinical symptoms, serum measures (thyroxine and TRAb), thyroid ultrasound and orbital computed tomography. This CDR3 has 13 residues. Germline CDR1 reads DFQATT; CDR2 reads SNEGSKA (reference sequence). Note on this clonotype: Its antigen is as yet unknown. The junction shows a germline mismatch at one end, possibly a read error.

From RNA transcripts, TCR beta CDR3 regions were amplified. A set of HTBI primers served as the primers for a first-round RT-PCR of the TCR CDR3. Each CDR3 protein gets one entry after TCRdb re-called the multiplex PCR reads with MiXCR. The data contain 500,000 or so distinct CDR3 sequences, under 20% of them singletons. Sequenced: blood. The TCR originated in a woman between 18 and 29 years old with Graves' ophthalmopathy. The chain has TRBV20-1 and TRBJ2-2; tentatively, D is TRBD2 (5 bases). The CDR3 coding sequence is TGCAGTGCTCGCCCACAAAACACCGGGGAGCCGTTTTTT. Translated, it gives CSARPQNTGEPFF.